The 25 T cell receptor beta chains in this list originate from one sample, sequenced in a study of T cells during gluten challenge in celiac disease (dated by TCRdb to the late 2010s). Preparation of the library involved single-cell sequencing. The reads were generated on an Illumina MiSeq. Three nested PCRs using multiplexed primers that cover all TRA and TRB V genes were used to amplify paired single-cell TCR-alpha and TCR-beta sequences. TCRdb took the public reads, trimmed them with fastp at Q25, ran MiXCR for clone calling and kept in-frame beta chains. When rows share a CDR3 protein, they turn into one entry using the most common DNA and genes. Present in this sample are about 200 distinct CDR3 sequences, around 54% of which were seen just once. Jointly, the top ten make up roughly 52% of the sample. The sequences come from gluten-specific CD4+ T cells sorted from the duodenum using tetramers, collected at baseline or on day 14 of gluten challenge (not recorded which). These receptors were obtained from a female donor with celiac disease.

This clonotype rates as hyperexpanded. This chain connects TRBV5-1 to TRBJ2-3; D not certain. Germline CDR1 SGHRS, CDR2 YFSETQ. The CDR3 spans 12 residues. V was pared by 6 bases and J by 2 bases, with 7 bases between. CDR3 sequence (DNA): TGCGCCAGCAAGGTGAACACAGATACGCAGTATTTT. It encodes CASKVNTDTQYF.

The rearrangement uses TRBV19 and TRBJ2-1; tentatively, D is TRBD1 (6 bases). Trimming pared 1 base from V and 0 bases from J, leaving 10 bases between. This CDR3 spans 16 amino acids. Looked up from germline, CDR1 is LNHDA and CDR2 is SQIVND (reference sequence). The CDR3 sequence is CASSIAPTGSYNEQFF. CDR3 DNA sequence: TGTGCCAGTAGTATAGCCCCGACAGGCTCCTACAATGAGCAGTTCTTC.

This clonotype qualifies as hyperexpanded. The chain combines TRBV19 with TRBJ2-7, with 11 bases lining up with TRBD1. There are 14 residues in the CDR3. The V and J ends lost 5 bases and 9 bases, in that order; junction bases with no gene match: 9. CDR1 LNHDA and CDR2 SQIVND come from the germline V gene (reference sequence). This CDR3 is CASSVRTGGAVQYF. In DNA, the CDR3 is TGTGCCAGTAGTGTCCGGACAGGGGGCGCGGTGCAGTACTTC.

This chain joins TRBV6-1 and TRBJ2-5, with a tentative D call TRBD2 (5 bases). V was shortened by 4 bases and J by 2 bases, with 17 bases between the two germline ends. Germline loops: CDR1 MNHNS, CDR2 SASEGT. The CDR3 totals 16 residues. The CDR3 here is CASSAFGQPGQETQYF. The CDR3 nucleotides are TGTGCCAGCAGTGCCTTCGGGCAGCCGGGACAAGAGACCCAGTACTTC.

Within the sample, this clonotype is hyperexpanded. This chain joins TRBV5-1 and TRBJ2-3, with D hard to call. Trimming stripped 0 bases from V and 2 bases from J, with 10 bases between. Germline CDR1 and CDR2: SGHRS and YFSETQ. This CDR3 contains 15 residues. The CDR3 region is CASSLAPLDTDTQYF. The DNA of the CDR3 is TGCGCCAGCAGCTTGGCCCCCTTAGACACAGATACGCAGTATTTT. The complete variable domain, with remaining parts taken from reference TRBV5-1 and TRBJ2-3, reads KAGVTQTPRYLIKTRGQQVTLSCSPISGHRSVSWYQQTPGQGLQFLFEYFSETQRNKGNFPGRFSGRQFSNSRSEMNVSTLELGDSALYLCASSLAPLDTDTQYFGPGTRLTVL.

The rearrangement joins TRBV7-6 to TRBJ2-5; 7 nucleotides align to TRBD2. V gave up 5 bases and J gave up 4 bases; unmatched junction bases: 10. This CDR3 is built from 15 residues. The germline V gene encodes CDR1 SGHVS and CDR2 FNYEAQ. Written as DNA, the CDR3 is TGTGCCAGCAGCCTACTAGTGGGAGGGCCAGAGACCCAGTACTTC. As protein: CASSLLVGGPETQYF.

This clonotype counts as hyperexpanded. The V call is TRBV29-1, the J call TRBJ1-1; tentative D call: TRBD1 (6 bases). Germline V CDR1 and CDR2: SQVTM, ANQGSEA. The CDR3 extends over 12 amino acids. V dropped 6 bases and J dropped 10 bases, with 18 bases sitting between them. The CDR3 DNA is TGCAGCGTGGAGGACAGTGATGGCCCAGCTTTCTTT. This codes for CSVEDSDGPAFF. The full variable domain, with the rest looked up from reference TRBV29-1 and TRBJ1-1, is SAVISQKPSRDICQRGTSLTIQCQVDSQVTMMFWYRQQPGQSLTLIATANQGSEATYESGFVIDKFPISRPNLTFSTLTVSNMSPEDSSIYLCSVEDSDGPAFFGQGTRLTVV.

This clonotype is categorized as hyperexpanded. V and J are TRBV20-1 and TRBJ2-5; D remains unclear. CDR3 length: 14 amino acids. V was shortened by 3 bases and J by 5 bases, with 16 bases between the two germline ends. Per germline, CDR1 DFQATT and CDR2 SNEGSKA (reference sequence). The CDR3 DNA reads as TGCAGTGCTAGTTCACTTCTGATCGAGGAGACCCAGTACTTC. Translation: CSASSLLIEETQYF.

As concerns this clonotype: Sequence at one end of the junction differs from germline and may be a read error. The J gene is TRBJ1-6, the V gene TRBV29-1; possibly TRBD1 for D (5 bases). From germline, CDR1 is SQVTM and CDR2 ANQGSEA. CDR3 size: 13 residues. The CDR3 loop is CRVLAGGGGGGGF. The CDR3 DNA is TGCAGGGTGCTGGCGGGCGGGGGGGGGGGGGGGGGCTTT. Full variable domain (rest looked up from reference TRBV29-1 and TRBJ1-6): SAVISQKPSRDICQRGTSLTIQCQVDSQVTMMFWYRQQPGQSLTLIATANQGSEATYESGFVIDKFPISRPNLTFSTLTVSNMSPEDSSIYLCRVLAGGGGGGGFGNGTRLTVT.

The V and J genes are TRBV12-3 or TRBV12-4 and TRBJ2-5, with no clear D. The V end lost 4 bases, the J end lost 1 base, and 7 bases lay between the germline ends. This CDR3 has 13 residues. CDR3 loop: CASSWSAQETQYF. CDR3 bases: TGTGCCAGCAGTTGGAGCGCCCAAGAGACCCAGTACTTC.

This sequence joins TRBV7-9 and TRBJ2-3; D not certain. The CDR3 is made up of 15 amino acids. CDR1 SEHNR and CDR2 FQNEAQ come from the germline V gene (reference sequence). The V end lost 2 bases, the J end lost 0 bases, and 9 bases lay between the germline ends. Here the CDR3 reads CASSLYLASTDTQYF. In nucleotides, the CDR3 is TGTGCCAGCAGCTTATATCTCGCGAGCACAGATACGCAGTATTTT. Full variable domain (outside the CDR3, taken from reference TRBV7-9 and TRBJ2-3): DTGVSQNPRHKITKRGQNVTFRCDPISEHNRLYWYRQTLGQGPEFLTYFQNEAQLEKSRLLSDRFSAERPKGSFSTLEIQRTEQGDSAMYLCASSLYLASTDTQYFGPGTRLTVL.

The rearrangement links TRBV29-1 to TRBJ2-3; TRBD2 agrees at 14 bases. Germline CDR1 and CDR2: SQVTM and ANQGSEA. V lost 4 bases and J lost 5; bases outside the gene matches: 14. The CDR3 has 18 amino acids. The CDR3 spells CSVVRLAGGPGDLDTQYF. In DNA form, the CDR3 reads TGCAGCGTTGTACGACTAGCGGGGGGGCCGGGTGATCTAGATACGCAGTATTTT.

Comments on this clonotype: Compared with germline, one end of the junction differs, possibly owing to a read error. V and J are TRBV6-1 and TRBJ1-5; D ambiguous. Looked up from germline, CDR1 is MNHNS and CDR2 is SASEGT. The CDR3 contains 15 residues. This CDR3 reads CASTENRYLNQPQHF. DNA for the CDR3: TGTGCCAGCACTGAAAATCGTTATCTTAATCAGCCCCAGCATTTT.

The sample holds a few counts of this clonotype. CDR3 in DNA: TGTGCCAGCAGCTTAGCGGCGTTATGGGTCGAGCAGTACTTC. It translates to CASSLAALWVEQYF. The chain links TRBV7-8 to TRBJ2-7; no firm D call. Germline V gene data show CDR1 as SGHVS and CDR2 as FQNEAQ. Trimming took 0 bases from V and 6 from J, leaving 12 bases between them. CDR3 length: 14 amino acids.

This clonotype qualifies as hyperexpanded (1% or more). The V and J genes are TRBV29-1 and TRBJ2-1; the match to TRBD2 covers 9 bases. CDR3 length equals 15 residues. The V and J ends lost 4 bases and 8 bases, in that order; junction bases with no gene match: 12. Germline assignment: CDR1 SQVTM and CDR2 ANQGSEA. The CDR3 loop is CSVGSLAGWYDEQFF. The CDR3 DNA sequence: TGCAGCGTTGGATCTCTAGCGGGATGGTACGATGAGCAGTTCTTC.

This clonotype was detected only once. This rearrangement joins TRBV28 to TRBJ1-3; D is perhaps TRBD1 (5 bases). Germline CDR1 is MDHEN and CDR2 is SYDVKM. CDR3 length: 15 residues. Between the trimmed V and J ends, which lost 2 bases and 0 bases, there was a span of 8 bases. The CDR3 loop reads CASSLQGISGNTIYF. DNA for the CDR3: TGTGCCAGCAGTTTACAGGGAATCTCTGGAAACACCATATATTTT.

This clonotype is deemed hyperexpanded. The CDR3 is CASSTLAGGDTQYF. For the CDR3, the DNA is TGTGCCAGCAGTACGCTAGCGGGAGGCGATACGCAGTATTTT. The rearrangement links TRBV7-7 to TRBJ2-3; 11 bases line up with TRBD2. The V gene end was trimmed by 6 bases and the J gene end by 6 bases; junction bases not matched to a gene: 5. Germline CDR1 and CDR2: SSHAT and FNYEAQ (reference sequence). The CDR3 length is 14 residues.

The chain combines TRBV20-1 with TRBJ2-6, with 10 bases lining up with TRBD2. V lost 4 bases, J lost 0 bases, and 6 bases stayed unmatched. The CDR3 has 17 residues. CDR1 and CDR2 from the germline V gene are DFQATT and SNEGSKA (reference sequence). In DNA, the CDR3 is TGCAGTGCTAACCGAGCGGGGGGGATCTCTGGGGCCAACGTCCTGACTTTC. It yields the protein CSANRAGGISGANVLTF.

The chain joins TRBV5-1 to TRBJ1-1; no clear D gene. Looked up from germline, CDR1 is SGHRS and CDR2 is YFSETQ. The length of the CDR3 is 14 residues. Trimming removed 6 bases from V and 0 bases from J, with 12 bases in between. CDR3: CASTQTVMNTEAFF. The CDR3 DNA follows: TGCGCCAGCACACAGACGGTCATGAACACTGAAGCTTTCTTT.

This chain uses TRBV19 with TRBJ2-3; a possible D gene is TRBD2 (5 bases). Per the germline V gene, CDR1 is LNHDA and CDR2 is SQIVND (reference sequence). This CDR3 region has 14 residues. V was clipped by 5 bases and J by 1 base, with 10 bases between them. The CDR3: CASSLGLGTDTQYF. In DNA form, the CDR3 reads TGTGCCAGTAGTCTCGGACTGGGCACAGATACGCAGTATTTT.

This clonotype showed up just a few times. The genes are TRBV29-1 and TRBJ2-5; 7 nucleotides agree with TRBD2. This CDR3 comprises 12 residues. The ends lost 7 bases at V and 7 bases at J; junction bases unmatched: 9. Germline assignment: CDR1 SQVTM and CDR2 ANQGSEA. As DNA, the CDR3 is TGCAGCGGGGGCGGCTGGGAGGGGACCCAGTACTTC. It yields the protein CSGGGWEGTQYF.

This clonotype was observed a handful of times. The chain carries TRBV7-2 and TRBJ2-1, with D possibly being TRBD1 (6 bases). V lost 5 bases and J 5 bases, leaving 19 bases between the germline ends. This CDR3 has 16 amino acids. Per the germline V gene, CDR1 is SGHTA and CDR2 is FQGNSA. The CDR3 region has the DNA TGTGCCAGCAGCCGGATGACAGGCCCTTACAACAATGAGCAGTTCTTC. Protein: CASSRMTGPYNNEQFF.

The chain joins TRBV4-3 to TRBJ1-3; D might be TRBD1 (5 bases). V was shortened by 2 bases and J by 8 bases, with 10 bases between the two germline ends. The CDR3 is 13 amino acids. The germline CDR1 and CDR2 sequences are LGHNA and YSLEER. Here the CDR3 DNA reads TGCGCCAGCAGCCAACGCAGGGAAGACACCATATATTTT. Translating it yields CASSQRREDTIYF.

By share, this clonotype counts as hyperexpanded. The chain has TRBV19 and TRBJ2-3; 8 bases line up with TRBD1. From germline, CDR1 is LNHDA and CDR2 SQIVND (reference sequence). This CDR3 has 16 residues. With V trimmed by 5 bases and J by 6 bases, 13 bases remained unmatched. The CDR3, as DNA: TGTGCCAGTAGTCCCCGGACAGGGTGGGCAACCGATACGCAGTATTTT. Protein sequence: CASSPRTGWATDTQYF.

The table lists this clonotype with a count of one. A read error may account for a junction end that differs from germline. The rearrangement joins TRBV7-2 to TRBJ2-3, with no clear D. This CDR3 is built from 13 residues. Germline CDR1 is SGHTA and CDR2 is FQGNSA. The DNA for the CDR3 is TGTGTCAGCAGCGTCCGTAGCACAGATACGCAGTATTTT. Its translation: CVSSVRSTDTQYF.